This T cell receptor beta chain is from a study of early T cells in non-severe SARS-CoV-2 infection. Study-level information: The study sequenced bulk RNA from unsorted whole blood, with chains unpaired.

This clonotype was detected a few times. Individual cDNA molecules received unique molecular identifiers. TCRdb re-analysed the 5' RACE reads in MiXCR, keeping a single row per CDR3 protein. The repertoire holds roughly 50,000 distinct CDR3 sequences, with 6.5% to 9.5% as singletons. Between the trimmed V and J ends, which lost 3 bases and 0 bases, there was a span of 16 bases. This CDR3 spans 17 amino acids. Germline CDR1 KGHSH, CDR2 LQKENI. The origin of this receptor is an adult who was a healthcare worker with PCR-confirmed SARS-CoV-2 infection or an uninfected control (not recorded which). The chain links TRBV18 to TRBJ2-3; the D call may be TRBD1 or TRBD2 (6 bases each). The source material was whole blood. Written as DNA, the CDR3 is TGTGCCAGCTCACCCAGCATCGGGGGCCTGAGCACAGATACGCAGTATTTT. Translation gives CASSPSIGGLSTDTQYF. The whole variable domain, remainder taken from reference TRBV18 and TRBJ2-3, is NAGVMQNPRHLVRRRGQEARLRCSPMKGHSHVYWYRQLPEEGLKFMVYLQKENIIDESGMPKERFSAEFPKEGPSILRIQQVVRGDSAAYFCASSPSIGGLSTDTQYFGPGTRLTVL.